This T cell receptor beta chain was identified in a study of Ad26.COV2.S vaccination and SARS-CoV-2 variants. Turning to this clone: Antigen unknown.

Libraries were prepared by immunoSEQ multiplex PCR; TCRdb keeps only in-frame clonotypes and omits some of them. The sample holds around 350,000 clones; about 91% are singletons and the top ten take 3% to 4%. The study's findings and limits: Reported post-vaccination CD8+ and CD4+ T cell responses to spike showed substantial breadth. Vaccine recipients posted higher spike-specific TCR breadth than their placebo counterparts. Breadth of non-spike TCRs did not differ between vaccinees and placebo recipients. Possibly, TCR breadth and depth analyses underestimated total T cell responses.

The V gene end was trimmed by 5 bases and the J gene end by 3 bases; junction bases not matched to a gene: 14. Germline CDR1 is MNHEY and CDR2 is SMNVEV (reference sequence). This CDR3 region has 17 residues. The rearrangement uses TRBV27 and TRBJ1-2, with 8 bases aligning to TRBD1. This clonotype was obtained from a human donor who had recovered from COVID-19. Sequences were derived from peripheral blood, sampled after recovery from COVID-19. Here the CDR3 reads CASSPVDRVLTDYGYTF. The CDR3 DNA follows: TGTGCCAGCAGTCCCGTGGACAGGGTACTAACTGACTATGGCTACACCTTC.